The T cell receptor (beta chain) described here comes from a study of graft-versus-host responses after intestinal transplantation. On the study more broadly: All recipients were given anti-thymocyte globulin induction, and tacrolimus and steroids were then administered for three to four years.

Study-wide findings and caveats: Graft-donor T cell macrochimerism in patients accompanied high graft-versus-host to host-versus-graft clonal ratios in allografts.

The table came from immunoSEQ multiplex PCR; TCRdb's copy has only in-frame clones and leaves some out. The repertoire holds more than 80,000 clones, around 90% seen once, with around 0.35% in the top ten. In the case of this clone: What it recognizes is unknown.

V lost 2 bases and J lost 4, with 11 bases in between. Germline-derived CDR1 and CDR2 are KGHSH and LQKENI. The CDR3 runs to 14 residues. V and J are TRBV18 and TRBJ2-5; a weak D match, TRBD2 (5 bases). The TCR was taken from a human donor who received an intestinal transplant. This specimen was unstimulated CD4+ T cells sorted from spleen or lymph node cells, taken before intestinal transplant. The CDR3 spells CASSPSGIGETQYF. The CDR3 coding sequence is TGTGCCAGCTCACCATCGGGGATCGGAGAGACCCAGTACTTC.